The 13 T cell receptor beta chains reported below all come from one sample, sequenced in a study of CD8 T cells in ankylosing spondylitis. General study points: Apparently characteristic of ankylosing spondylitis blood was a TCR beta motif (about 8 highly homologous variants).

Via MiXCR, TCRdb re-called the 5' RACE reads, giving one row per CDR3 protein. The sample consists of some 840,000 distinct CDR3 sequences, approximately 12% of them appearing once. Their antigen targets remain unknown. Specimen: blood, either unsorted or a sorted T cell fraction (not recorded which). Receptors originate from a male donor with ankylosing spondylitis.

The V call is TRBV19, the J call TRBJ1-5, with D maybe TRBD1 (6 bases). V gave up 9 bases and J gave up 6 bases, with 18 bases separating them. CDR1 is LNHDA, CDR2 SQIVND, per germline (reference sequence). The CDR3 totals 14 residues. The CDR3 spells CASTQRGGAQPQHF. The CDR3 DNA sequence: TGTGCCAGCACCCAACGGGGGGGGGCTCAGCCCCAGCATTTT. Variable domain in full (rest from reference TRBV19 and TRBJ1-5): DGGITQSPKYLFRKEGQNVTLSCEQNLNHDAMYWYRQDPGQGLRLIYYSQIVNDFQKGDIAEGYSVSREKKESFPLTVTSAQKNPTAFYLCASTQRGGAQPQHFGDGTRLSIL.

As for this clonotype: A much bigger clone sits one base away, suggesting this may be a read error. J is TRBJ2-5 and V is TRBV20-1, with a possible D match to TRBD1 (6 bases). V was shortened by 0 bases and J by 1 base, with 6 bases between the two germline ends. The length of the CDR3 is 13 residues. Germline-derived CDR1 and CDR2 are DFQATT and SNEGSKA (reference sequence). CDR3 sequence reads: CSAREDSQETQYF. DNA of the CDR3: TGCAGTGCTAGAGAGGACAGCCAAGAGACCCAGTACTTC.

The table lists this clonotype with a few counts. The V and J genes are TRBV5-1 and TRBJ2-1; D perhaps matches TRBD1 (6 bases). The CDR3 has 14 residues. The germline CDR1 and CDR2 sequences are SGHRS and YFSETQ. Trimming cost V 3 bases and J 9 bases, with 16 bases left between them. CDR3: CASSWTASLPEQFF. CDR3 coding DNA: TGCGCCAGCAGCTGGACAGCCTCACTTCCTGAGCAGTTCTTC.

This clonotype was seen only a few times. The chain carries TRBV27 and TRBJ2-5; TRBD1 matches 7 bases. The germline CDR1 and CDR2 sequences are MNHEY and SMNVEV (reference sequence). Losses at the gene ends were 7 bases for V and 5 bases for J; bases not matched to a gene: 13. This CDR3 has 15 amino acids. CDR3 sequence reads: CASNSIGPRGETQYF. CDR3 coding DNA: TGTGCCAGCAACAGCATAGGGCCCAGGGGGGAGACCCAGTACTTC.

The V call is TRBV5-1, the J call TRBJ1-1; 8 bases fit TRBD1. This CDR3 comprises 14 residues. In germline, CDR1 is SGHRS, CDR2 YFSETQ. V lost 9 bases, J lost 3 bases, and 10 bases stayed unmatched. CDR3 sequence reads: CATAPDRAHTEAFF. CDR3 nucleotide sequence: TGCGCCACCGCCCCGGACAGGGCACACACTGAAGCTTTCTTT.

This clonotype was counted many times. The chain employs TRBV4-3 and TRBJ2-5, with D perhaps matching TRBD2 (6 bases). This CDR3 contains 14 residues. The germline CDR1 and CDR2 sequences are LGHNA and YSLEER. Trimming removed 1 base from V and 6 bases from J, with 12 bases in between. CDR3 bases: TGCGCCAGCAGCCAAGCCCTAGCGCTGAAGACCCAGTACTTC. Amino acids: CASSQALALKTQYF.

The genes are TRBV5-4 and TRBJ2-2, with D perhaps TRBD1 (6 bases). CDR1 SGHNT and CDR2 YYREEE come from the germline V gene (reference sequence). With 5 bases removed from V and 3 bases from J, the gap between germline ends came to 14 bases. The CDR3 runs to 15 residues. The CDR3 protein is CASRHRDKDTGELFF. CDR3 nucleotides: TGTGCCAGCAGGCACCGGGACAAAGACACCGGGGAGCTGTTTTTT.

This clonotype appeared a few times. CDR3 DNA sequence: TGCGCCAGCAGGAGTGGACCCTCCTACGAGCAGTACTTC. This codes for CASRSGPSYEQYF. The chain combines TRBV10-1 with TRBJ2-7, with D unclear. Trimming cost V 6 bases and J 0 bases, with 9 bases left between them. CDR1 and CDR2 from the germline V gene are WNHNN and SYGVQD (reference sequence). The CDR3 spans 13 residues.

This clonotype was found many times. V usage is TRBV4-1 and J usage is TRBJ1-2; D is uncertain. Germline V gene sequence: CDR1 MGHRA, CDR2 YSYEKL. The CDR3 consists of 14 residues. Trimming removed 1 base at V and 2 bases at J, with 8 bases between. This CDR3 is CASSQGPVNYGYTF. Written as DNA, the CDR3 is TGCGCCAGCAGCCAAGGTCCAGTAAACTATGGCTACACCTTC.

The chain joins TRBV20-1 to TRBJ2-1; D not certain. Germline-derived CDR1 and CDR2 are DFQATT and SNEGSKA (reference sequence). The V end lost 0 bases, the J end lost 10 bases, and 13 bases lay between the germline ends. The CDR3 contains 13 residues. The CDR3 region is CSARDTSRWEQFF. The CDR3 DNA reads as TGCAGTGCTAGAGACACCTCGCGTTGGGAGCAGTTCTTC.

A few counts support this clonotype. V and J are TRBV20-1 and TRBJ2-3, with D unclear. The CDR3 consists of 15 residues. V dropped 0 bases and J dropped 3 bases, with 13 bases sitting between them. CDR1 DFQATT and CDR2 SNEGSKA come from the germline V gene (reference sequence). The CDR3 nucleotides are TGCAGTGCTAGAGATAGGGTCGGACGGACAGATACGCAGTATTTT. Its translation: CSARDRVGRTDTQYF.

The sample holds a few counts of this clonotype. The gene calls are TRBV7-2 and TRBJ2-1; TRBD2 matches 10 bases. V was clipped by 5 bases and J by 7 bases; unmatched bases: 5. This CDR3 region has 14 residues. Germline V lookup: CDR1 SGHTA, CDR2 FQGNSA. CDR3 sequence (DNA): TGTGCCAGCAGCGGCAGGACTAGCGGAAATGAGCAGTTCTTC. Amino acids: CASSGRTSGNEQFF.

This clonotype occurred many times. The chain uses TRBV29-1 and TRBJ2-1; D remains unclear. Germline V gene sequence: CDR1 SQVTM, CDR2 ANQGSEA. The CDR3 is 10 amino acids. With 4 bases removed from V and 9 bases from J, the gap between germline ends came to 7 bases. The CDR3 loop is CSVGSGEQFF. CDR3 DNA: TGCAGCGTTGGCTCCGGTGAGCAGTTCTTC.